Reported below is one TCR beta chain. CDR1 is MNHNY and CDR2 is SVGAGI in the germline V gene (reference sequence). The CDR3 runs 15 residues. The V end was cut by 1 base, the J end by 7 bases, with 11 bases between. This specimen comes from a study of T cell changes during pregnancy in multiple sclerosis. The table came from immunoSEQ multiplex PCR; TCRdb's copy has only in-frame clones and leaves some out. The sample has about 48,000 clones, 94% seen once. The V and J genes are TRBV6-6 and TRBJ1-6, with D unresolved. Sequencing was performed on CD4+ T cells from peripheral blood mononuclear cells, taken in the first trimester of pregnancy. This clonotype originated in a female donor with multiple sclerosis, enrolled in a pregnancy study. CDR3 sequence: CASSYLGSFNSPLHF. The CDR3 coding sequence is TGTGCCAGCAGTTACTTGGGCAGCTTCAATTCACCCCTCCACTTT.